The sequence of this T cell receptor beta chain was determined in a study of blood T cells in healthy people across ages. V dropped 3 bases and J dropped 5 bases, with 8 bases sitting between them. Germline CDR1 MDHEN, CDR2 SYDVKM. The CDR3 sequence is 13 residues long. General observations from the study: The study lacked donor CMV status, which possibly confounded expanded clonotype changes.

Of note for this clonotype: As yet, its antigen is unknown.

With a J-beta primer mix and a sample-barcoded 5' primer, a second PCR ran 7 to 11 cycles. Each CDR3 protein gets one entry after TCRdb re-called the 5' RACE reads with MiXCR. This sample has 710,000 or so distinct CDR3 sequences, with approximately 22% found just once. Donors gave 8 to 10 milliliters of peripheral blood apiece. Samples had at least 7 million PBMCs isolated from them. Sequencing used blood. This sequence joins TRBV28 and TRBJ2-1; D is uncertain. This receptor was obtained from a man between 65 and 85 years old in good health. CDR3 region: CASSFIWNNEQFF. CDR3 in DNA: TGTGCCAGCAGTTTTATCTGGAACAATGAGCAGTTCTTC.